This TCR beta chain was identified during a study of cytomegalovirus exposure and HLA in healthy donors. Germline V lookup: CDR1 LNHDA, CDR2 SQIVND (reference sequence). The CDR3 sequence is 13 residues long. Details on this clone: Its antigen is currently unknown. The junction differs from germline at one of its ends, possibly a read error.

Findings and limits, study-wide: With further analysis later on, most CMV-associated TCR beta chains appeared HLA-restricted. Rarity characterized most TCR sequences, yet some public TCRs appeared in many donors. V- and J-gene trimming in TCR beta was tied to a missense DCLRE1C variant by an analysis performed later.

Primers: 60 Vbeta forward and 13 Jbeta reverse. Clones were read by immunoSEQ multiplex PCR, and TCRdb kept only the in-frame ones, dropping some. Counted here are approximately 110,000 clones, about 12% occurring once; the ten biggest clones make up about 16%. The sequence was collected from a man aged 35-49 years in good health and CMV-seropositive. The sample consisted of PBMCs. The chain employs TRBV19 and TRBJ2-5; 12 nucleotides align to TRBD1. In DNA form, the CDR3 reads TGTGCCAGTAGTCTCCTAGGGACAGGGGGCGCTGACTTC. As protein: CASSLLGTGGADF.